Below are 13 T cell receptor beta chains sequenced from a single sample in a study of T cells in Graves' hyperthyroidism and ophthalmopathy (dated by TCRdb to 2018 to 2020). Library method: multiplex PCR. TCRdb lists the instrument as Illumina HiSeq 2000. The TCR beta CDR3 regions were amplified from the RNA transcripts. The first round of RT-PCR for the TCR CDR3 was performed with the HTBI primer set and the Qiagen OneStep RT-PCR kit. The public reads were run again by TCRdb, first through fastp at Q25 and then through MiXCR, and only productive beta chains were kept. Every entry covers one CDR3 protein and lists the most common genes and DNA from its rows. The sample yields 750,000 to 950,000 distinct CDR3 sequences; about two fifths were counted once. The top ten clones comprise more than 7% of the sample. Sequences were obtained from blood. These receptors all stem from a young man with Graves' hyperthyroidism.

J is TRBJ2-2 and V is TRBV19; 14 bases map to TRBD2. The V and J ends lost 5 bases and 1 base, in that order; junction bases with no gene match: 6. The germline V gene has CDR1 LNHDA and CDR2 SQIVND (reference sequence). The CDR3 is 18 amino acids. CDR3 sequence (DNA): TGTGCCAGTAGTCGAGGACTAGCGGGAGGAAAGAACACCGGGGAGCTGTTTTTT. Translating it yields CASSRGLAGGKNTGELFF. The full variable domain, completed using reference TRBV19 and TRBJ2-2, is DGGITQSPKYLFRKEGQNVTLSCEQNLNHDAMYWYRQDPGQGLRLIYYSQIVNDFQKGDIAEGYSVSREKKESFPLTVTSAQKNPTAFYLCASSRGLAGGKNTGELFFGEGSRLTVL.

On this clonotype itself: The germline gene is not matched at one end of the junction; a read error may be the cause. The V gene is TRBV10-2, the J gene TRBJ2-5; 10 nucleotides align to TRBD2. This CDR3 contains 15 residues. Germline lookup yields CDR1 WSHSY and CDR2 SAAADI. The CDR3 DNA follows: TGTGCCAGCAGTTGGACTAGCGGCGTGGGGGAGACCCAGTACTTC. Encoded protein: CASSWTSGVGETQYF.

The chain links TRBV6-6 to TRBJ2-5, with D possibly being TRBD1 (6 bases). Trimming removed 9 bases from V and 5 bases from J, with 19 bases in between. Germline CDR1 is MNHNY and CDR2 is SVGAGI (reference sequence). The CDR3 loop spans 14 amino acids. Here the CDR3 DNA reads TGTGCCAGTAAATCCCAGGGGATTTCGGAGACCCAGTACTTC. Translated, it gives CASKSQGISETQYF.

The gene calls are TRBV19 and TRBJ1-1; D may be TRBD1 (5 bases). Between the trimmed V and J ends, which lost 4 bases and 4 bases, there was a span of 13 bases. CDR3 length: 14 amino acids. Germline values: CDR1 LNHDA, CDR2 SQIVND (reference sequence). CDR3 residues: CASSTPGQSTEAFF. The CDR3 DNA reads as TGTGCCAGTAGTACCCCTGGACAAAGCACTGAAGCTTTCTTT.

This clonotype was detected a few times. The chain combines TRBV7-2 with TRBJ2-5, with D possibly TRBD1 on 5 matching bases. Germline lookup yields CDR1 SGHTA and CDR2 FQGNSA. Trimming removed 6 bases from V and 4 bases from J, with 18 bases in between. This CDR3 is 15 amino acids long. DNA of the CDR3: TGTGCCAGCAGTGATACAGGCGTTTTCGGAGAGACCCAGTACTTC. Protein sequence: CASSDTGVFGETQYF. The full variable domain, with the rest looked up from reference TRBV7-2 and TRBJ2-5, is GAGVSQSPSNKVTEKGKDVELRCDPISGHTALYWYRQSLGQGLEFLIYFQGNSAPDKSGLPSDRFSAERTGGSVSTLTIQRTQQEDSAVYLCASSDTGVFGETQYFGPGTRLLVL.

Concerning this clonotype: The CDR3 carries no conserved terminal phenylalanine or tryptophan, so it likely arises from a read error. This chain connects TRBV4-2 to TRBJ1-1, with 8 bases that match TRBD1. The CDR3 runs to 14 residues. Germline CDR1 is LGHNA and CDR2 is YNFKEQ. Losses at the gene ends were 4 bases for V and 4 bases for J; bases not matched to a gene: 5. The CDR3: CASSPWTGSTEAFL. The CDR3 bases are TGTGCCAGCAGCCCTTGGACAGGGAGCACTGAAGCTTTCCTT.

This clonotype was recorded a few times. This chain uses TRBV7-8 with TRBJ1-4; no clear D. CDR1 and CDR2 (germline): SGHVS, FQNEAQ. Trimming removed 5 bases at V and 1 base at J, with 20 bases between. The CDR3 loop spans 18 amino acids. The CDR3 spells CASSPERYSSGTNEKLFF. The CDR3 DNA reads TGTGCCAGCAGCCCCGAGAGGTATTCATCGGGAACTAATGAAAAACTGTTTTTT. Variable domain in full (rest from reference TRBV7-8 and TRBJ1-4): GAGVSQSPRYKVAKRGQDVALRCDPISGHVSLFWYQQALGQGPEFLTYFQNEAQLDKSGLPSDRFFAERPEGSVSTLKIQRTQQEDSAVYLCASSPERYSSGTNEKLFFGSGTQLSVL.

This clonotype was observed a handful of times. The genes are TRBV29-1 and TRBJ2-5; weak D call: TRBD1 (6 bases). The V end lost 0 bases, the J end lost 1 base, and 15 bases lay between the germline ends. Per the germline V gene, CDR1 is SQVTM and CDR2 is ANQGSEA. The CDR3 is 16 residues long. CDR3 sequence: CSVEDPLGGGQETQYF. The CDR3 bases are TGCAGCGTTGAAGATCCCCTTGGGGGCGGCCAAGAGACCCAGTACTTC.

The chain has TRBV24-1 and TRBJ2-2; D is perhaps TRBD2 (6 bases). Germline CDR1 KGHDR, CDR2 SFDVKD. Between the trimmed V and J ends, which lost 11 bases and 3 bases, there was a span of 24 bases. The CDR3 length is 17 residues. The CDR3 nucleotides are TGTGCCAGCACGAGGCTCCTGGGAGGATTTTACACCGGGGAGCTGTTTTTT. Translating gives CASTRLLGGFYTGELFF.

V is TRBV20-1 and J is TRBJ1-1; perhaps TRBD1 as D (5 bases). CDR3 length: 13 amino acids. V dropped 2 bases and J dropped 7 bases, with 14 bases sitting between them. The V gene's germline CDR1 is DFQATT and CDR2 SNEGSKA (reference sequence). The DNA of the CDR3 is TGCAGTGCTAGACCATTGGGCAGGGTTGAAGCTTTCTTT. This sequence encodes CSARPLGRVEAFF.

This clonotype came up many times. V and J are TRBV12-3 or TRBV12-4 and TRBJ1-5; a possible D gene is TRBD1 (6 bases). Trimming took 6 bases from V and 9 from J, leaving 18 bases between them. This CDR3 comprises 14 residues. The CDR3 here is CASSPDSESLPQHF. The CDR3 DNA reads TGTGCCAGCAGCCCGGACAGCGAGTCTCTGCCCCAGCATTTT.

This chain connects TRBV5-8 to TRBJ1-1; TRBD1 is a possible D gene (6 bases). V dropped 7 bases and J dropped 7 bases, with 17 bases sitting between them. Germline V gene lookup returns CDR1 SGHTS and CDR2 YDEGEE. The CDR3 runs to 13 residues. CDR3 residues: CASRGARSDEAFF. The CDR3 coding sequence is TGTGCCAGCCGGGGGGCGAGGAGCGATGAAGCTTTCTTT.

For this clonotype: Its ends do not fully match the called genes, so a read error is possible. The CDR3 protein is CASSRGGALTEAFF. DNA for the CDR3: TGCGCCAGCAGCCGGGGCGGGGCATTAACTGAAGCTTTCTTT. V and J are TRBV5-5 and TRBJ1-1; weak D call: TRBD1 (5 bases). Germline CDR1 is SGHKS and CDR2 is YYEKEE (reference sequence). The CDR3 is 14 amino acids.